This is a list of T cell receptor beta chains from one sample in a study of regulatory T cells in long-lasting Graves disease. TCRdb reprocessed the multiplex PCR reads via MiXCR and lists one record per CDR3 protein. The table records roughly 400,000 distinct CDR3 sequences, 16% of them present only once. The same data also contributed to another study, on T cells in Graves' hyperthyroidism and ophthalmopathy.

Sequences were derived from peripheral blood mononuclear cells (PBMCs), sampled at new diagnosis, from a patient treated with antithyroid drugs. The receptor set was obtained from a woman aged 18-30 years with Graves disease. The CDR3 runs from the conserved cysteine through the conserved F or W. D genes are given only for firm matches. Expanded clones get a size class; other rows say once, few or many, or leave the size out.

j_gene: TRBJ1-1
v_gene: TRBV6-1
abundance: many
d_gene: -
CDR3nt: TGTGCCAGCAGTCCGTACATGGGGGTGACTGAAGCTTTCTTT
CDR3aa: CASSPYMGVTEAFF

j_gene: TRBJ2-7
v_gene: TRBV5-6
abundance: -
d_gene: TRBD2
CDR3nt: TGTGCCAGCAGCTTGGGTAGCGGGTTCCCCTACGAGCAGTACTTC
CDR3aa: CASSLGSGFPYEQYF

j_gene: TRBJ2-2
v_gene: TRBV9
abundance: few
d_gene: -
CDR3nt: TGTGCCAGCAGCGTAGAGCCAGCGAACACCGGGGAGCTGTTTTTT
CDR3aa: CASSVEPANTGELFF

j_gene: TRBJ2-7
v_gene: TRBV20-1
abundance: many
d_gene: -
CDR3nt: TGCAGTGCTCTGGCGGAGACCTACGAGCAGTACTTC
CDR3aa: CSALAETYEQYF

j_gene: TRBJ1-2
v_gene: TRBV20-1
abundance: -
d_gene: -
CDR3nt: TGCAGTGTGCCCCCGGGACCTAACTATGGCTACACCTTC
CDR3aa: CSVPPGPNYGYTF

j_gene: TRBJ2-1
v_gene: TRBV29-1
abundance: many
d_gene: TRBD2
CDR3nt: TGCAGCGTTATCCCCCTCGAGACTAGCGGGAGAGGGAATGAGCAGTTCTTC
CDR3aa: CSVIPLETSGRGNEQFF

j_gene: TRBJ2-3
v_gene: TRBV6-1
abundance: many
d_gene: TRBD2
CDR3nt: TGTGCCAGCAGAGCGACTAGCGGGAGGGGAGATACGCAGTATTTT
CDR3aa: CASRATSGRGDTQYF

j_gene: TRBJ2-7
v_gene: TRBV6-7
abundance: many
d_gene: TRBD1
CDR3nt: TGTGCCAGCAGTAACCCATGGGACAGGGGGCGTCACGAGCAGTACTTC
CDR3aa: CASSNPWDRGRHEQYF

j_gene: TRBJ2-7
v_gene: TRBV5-1
abundance: many
d_gene: -
CDR3nt: TGCGCCAGCAGCTTGGGTGACTCGAATAACAGGGTACGCGAGCAGTACTTC
CDR3aa: CASSLGDSNNRVREQYF

j_gene: TRBJ2-3
v_gene: TRBV20-1
abundance: few
d_gene: TRBD2
CDR3nt: TGCAGTGCCCTTGGGACTAGAAAGAACACAGATACGCAGTATTTT
CDR3aa: CSALGTRKNTDTQYF

j_gene: TRBJ1-1
v_gene: TRBV2
abundance: -
d_gene: -
CDR3nt: TGTGCCAGCGCCACAGATACTATGGAAGCTTTCTTT
CDR3aa: CASATDTMEAFF

j_gene: TRBJ2-5
v_gene: TRBV19
abundance: -
d_gene: -
CDR3nt: TGTGCCAGTAGCAACGCGGGGGAGACCCAGTACTTC
CDR3aa: CASSNAGETQYF

j_gene: TRBJ1-3
v_gene: TRBV9
abundance: few
d_gene: -
CDR3nt: TGTGCCAGCAGCCCCCGGGGTCCTGGAAACACCATATATTTT
CDR3aa: CASSPRGPGNTIYF

j_gene: TRBJ2-1
v_gene: TRBV29-1
abundance: many
d_gene: -
CDR3nt: TGCAGCGTTGTGGGCTATAAGCGAGTCCCCCCCTACAATGAGCAGTTCTTC
CDR3aa: CSVVGYKRVPPYNEQFF

j_gene: TRBJ1-2
v_gene: TRBV5-1
abundance: few
d_gene: TRBD1
CDR3nt: TGCGCCAGCAGCTTGGTACAGGGGGCAAGATATGGCTACACCTTC
CDR3aa: CASSLVQGARYGYTF

j_gene: TRBJ2-1
v_gene: TRBV7-3
abundance: -
d_gene: -
CDR3nt: TGTGCCAGCAGCATGACTAGGGAGACGGGTGGTGAGCAGTTCTTC
CDR3aa: CASSMTRETGGEQFF

j_gene: TRBJ1-5
v_gene: TRBV6-2/TRBV6-3
abundance: -
d_gene: -
CDR3nt: TGTGCCAGCAGTGATACAGGGCAGCCCCAGCATTTT
CDR3aa: CASSDTGQPQHF

j_gene: TRBJ1-5
v_gene: TRBV28
abundance: many
d_gene: -
CDR3nt: TGTGCCAGCAGTTTACGGGATCAGCCCCAGCATTTT
CDR3aa: CASSLRDQPQHF

j_gene: TRBJ2-1
v_gene: TRBV5-1
abundance: -
d_gene: TRBD2
CDR3nt: TGCGCCAGCAGCTTGGCGTTAGCGGGAAAAGACAATGAGCAGTTCTTC
CDR3aa: CASSLALAGKDNEQFF

j_gene: TRBJ1-1
v_gene: TRBV11-2
abundance: many
d_gene: TRBD1
CDR3nt: TGTGCCAGCAGCCACCAGTCCAGGGGGGGAAACACTGAAGCTTTCTTT
CDR3aa: CASSHQSRGGNTEAFF

j_gene: TRBJ2-5
v_gene: TRBV29-1
abundance: many
d_gene: -
CDR3nt: TGCAGCGTCGGGGCCTTAGTCGTTAGTGAGACCCAGTACTTC
CDR3aa: CSVGALVVSETQYF

j_gene: TRBJ2-5
v_gene: TRBV4-2
abundance: few
d_gene: -
CDR3nt: TGTGCCAGCAGCCTAGGGTCGGGGCTCCAAGAGACCCAGTACTTC
CDR3aa: CASSLGSGLQETQYF

j_gene: TRBJ2-2
v_gene: TRBV15
abundance: -
d_gene: -
CDR3nt: TGTGCCACCAGCAGTAGGGCCGGGGAGCTGTTTTTT
CDR3aa: CATSSRAGELFF

j_gene: TRBJ2-5
v_gene: TRBV5-1
abundance: many
d_gene: -
CDR3nt: TGCGCCAGCAGCCCGCTCTGGTACCAAGAGACCCAGTACTTC
CDR3aa: CASSPLWYQETQYF

j_gene: TRBJ1-4
v_gene: TRBV5-5
abundance: -
d_gene: -
CDR3nt: TGTGCCAGCAGGGTGGAGACGGGCCGATCTAATGAAAAACTGTTTTTT
CDR3aa: CASRVETGRSNEKLFF

j_gene: TRBJ2-7
v_gene: TRBV3-1
abundance: few
d_gene: TRBD1
CDR3nt: TGTGCCAGCAGCCAAGTCGGGACAGTTAATCGATACGAGCAGTACTTC
CDR3aa: CASSQVGTVNRYEQYF

j_gene: TRBJ1-1
v_gene: TRBV28
abundance: many
d_gene: TRBD1
CDR3nt: TGTGCCAGCAGTTATAGGACAGGGGCATCTGAAGCTTTCTTT
CDR3aa: CASSYRTGASEAFF

j_gene: TRBJ2-2
v_gene: TRBV5-6
abundance: once
d_gene: -
CDR3nt: TGTGCCAGCAGCTTAATAGAGGTGGACACCGGGGAGCTGTTTTTT
CDR3aa: CASSLIEVDTGELFF

j_gene: TRBJ2-1
v_gene: TRBV28
abundance: many
d_gene: TRBD2
CDR3nt: TGTGCCAGCACCTCAGAACCTACCCTAGCGGGATTCGTTAATGAGCAGTTCTTC
CDR3aa: CASTSEPTLAGFVNEQFF

j_gene: TRBJ1-3
v_gene: TRBV4-1
abundance: few
d_gene: -
CDR3nt: TGCGCCAGCAGCCAAAGCTGGGGGTCTGGAAACACCATATATTTT
CDR3aa: CASSQSWGSGNTIYF

j_gene: TRBJ2-3
v_gene: TRBV11-2
abundance: -
d_gene: -
CDR3nt: TGTGCCAGCAGCCCCACTAACGCCGGAGATACGCAGTATTTT
CDR3aa: CASSPTNAGDTQYF

j_gene: TRBJ2-1
v_gene: TRBV5-1
abundance: many
d_gene: TRBD2
CDR3nt: TGCGCCAGCAGCTTAGTGACGGGAGGGCCGGATGAGCAGTTCTTC
CDR3aa: CASSLVTGGPDEQFF

j_gene: TRBJ2-3
v_gene: TRBV6-4
abundance: -
d_gene: -
CDR3nt: TGTGCCAGCTCACCGCTACCTACGTACACAGATACGCAGTATTTT
CDR3aa: CASSPLPTYTDTQYF

j_gene: TRBJ2-3
v_gene: TRBV6-9
abundance: few
d_gene: -
CDR3nt: TGTGCCAGCAGTTACTCGAATGTGGGGAGTAGCGCAGATACGCAGTATTTT
CDR3aa: CASSYSNVGSSADTQYF

j_gene: TRBJ2-7
v_gene: TRBV12-3/TRBV12-4
abundance: -
d_gene: -
CDR3nt: TGTGCCAGCAGTATAGTGATGACAGACGCGAGGTCCTACGAGCAGTACTTC
CDR3aa: CASSIVMTDARSYEQYF

j_gene: TRBJ1-1
v_gene: TRBV6-1
abundance: many
d_gene: TRBD1
CDR3nt: TGTGCCAGCAGTGAGCAGGGGGGAGCTTTCTTT
CDR3aa: CASSEQGGAFF

j_gene: TRBJ1-3
v_gene: TRBV20-1
abundance: many
d_gene: -
CDR3nt: TGCAGTGCTAGGGGGGGGACGGGAAACACCATATATTTT
CDR3aa: CSARGGTGNTIYF

j_gene: TRBJ2-1
v_gene: TRBV18
abundance: many
d_gene: -
CDR3nt: TGTGCCAGCTCACGTGGAGGGATCGATGAGCAGTTCTTC
CDR3aa: CASSRGGIDEQFF

j_gene: TRBJ2-1
v_gene: TRBV5-1
abundance: -
d_gene: TRBD1
CDR3nt: TGCGCCAGCATCCAGGGGGCGTTCGGCAATGAGCAGTTCTTC
CDR3aa: CASIQGAFGNEQFF

j_gene: TRBJ2-7
v_gene: TRBV6-1
abundance: few
d_gene: -
CDR3nt: TGTGCCAGCAGAGGGAACACCTACGAGCAGTACTTC
CDR3aa: CASRGNTYEQYF

j_gene: TRBJ2-3
v_gene: TRBV4-1
abundance: few
d_gene: TRBD2
CDR3nt: TGCGCCAGCAGCCAAGGAATAGCGGGAGGTGCAGATACGCAGTATTTT
CDR3aa: CASSQGIAGGADTQYF

j_gene: TRBJ1-2
v_gene: TRBV11-2
abundance: -
d_gene: TRBD1
CDR3nt: TGTGCCAGCAGCTCCACAGGGGGCAGGGGCTATGGCTACACCTTC
CDR3aa: CASSSTGGRGYGYTF

j_gene: TRBJ1-2
v_gene: TRBV20-1
abundance: many
d_gene: TRBD1
CDR3nt: TGCAGTGCAAGAGGACAGGCGACTAACTATGGCTACACCTTC
CDR3aa: CSARGQATNYGYTF

j_gene: TRBJ1-5
v_gene: TRBV28
abundance: few
d_gene: -
CDR3nt: TGTGCCAGCAGCCTTAGGCCGGGGAGGCAGCCCCAGCATTTT
CDR3aa: CASSLRPGRQPQHF

j_gene: TRBJ2-2
v_gene: TRBV2
abundance: -
d_gene: -
CDR3nt: TGTGCCAGCAGTGGGCAGGGGATCGCCGGGGAGCTGTTTTTT
CDR3aa: CASSGQGIAGELFF

j_gene: TRBJ1-1
v_gene: TRBV25-1
abundance: many
d_gene: TRBD1
CDR3nt: TGTGCCAGCAGTACTGGGACAGGGCTGAACACTGAAGCTTTCTTT
CDR3aa: CASSTGTGLNTEAFF

j_gene: TRBJ2-6
v_gene: TRBV10-3
abundance: few
d_gene: -
CDR3nt: TGTGCCATTTCCTCGCCCCAGGCTGGGGCCAACGTCCTGACTTTC
CDR3aa: CAISSPQAGANVLTF

j_gene: TRBJ1-1
v_gene: TRBV7-2
abundance: -
d_gene: TRBD1
CDR3nt: TGTGCCAGCAGCGTACAGACAGGGGTCGGGGCTGAAGCTTTCTTT
CDR3aa: CASSVQTGVGAEAFF

j_gene: TRBJ1-2
v_gene: TRBV12-3/TRBV12-4
abundance: many
d_gene: -
CDR3nt: TGTGCCAGCAGTAAGACAGCCACCTATGGCTACACCTTC
CDR3aa: CASSKTATYGYTF

j_gene: TRBJ1-1
v_gene: TRBV7-3
abundance: -
d_gene: -
CDR3nt: TGTGCCAGCAGCATCACGGGGGGCACTGAAGCTTTCTTT
CDR3aa: CASSITGGTEAFF

j_gene: TRBJ2-5
v_gene: TRBV5-4
abundance: -
d_gene: -
CDR3nt: TGTGCCAGCACAACAGGGGGGGAAGAGACCCAGTACTTC
CDR3aa: CASTTGGEETQYF

j_gene: TRBJ1-2
v_gene: TRBV7-2
abundance: many
d_gene: -
CDR3nt: TGTGCCAGCAGCTCAGGGGCCGCCAGAAACTATGGCTACACCTTC
CDR3aa: CASSSGAARNYGYTF